The clone carrying this TCR beta chain was counted at least ten times. Quantitative 5'-RACE with molecular barcodes produced the TCR beta libraries. In TCRdb, the 5' RACE reads were re-called with MiXCR into one record per CDR3 protein. The table has 240,000 or so distinct CDR3 sequences, approximately 9% seen once; the top ten hold under 7.5%. This record comes from a study of CD8 T cells in ankylosing spondylitis. Germline V gives CDR1 SGHTA, CDR2 FQGNSA. The CDR3 runs 15 residues. V was pared by 1 base and J by 5 bases, with 12 bases between. Sequencing was carried out using blood, either unsorted or a sorted T cell fraction (not recorded which). This clonotype was sampled from a male donor with ankylosing spondylitis or in good health (not recorded which). The V and J genes are TRBV7-2 and TRBJ2-4; possibly TRBD1 for D (6 bases). The CDR3: CASSLDNRVQNIQYF. DNA for the CDR3: TGTGCCAGCAGCTTAGATAACAGGGTACAAAACATTCAGTACTTC.